The present T cell receptor (beta chain) was sequenced within a study of breast tumors, draining lymph nodes, adjacent tissues. Study-level points and caveats: Data only fit, rather than demonstrated, lymph node origin of most tumor T cells.

Via MiXCR, TCRdb re-called the multiplex PCR reads, giving one row per CDR3 protein. The sample carries some 15,000 distinct CDR3 sequences, roughly 70% recorded once. In this sample, this clonotype turned up many times. What it binds is unknown. The receptor comes from a female donor with breast cancer. Some clones in this sample may be carry-over from other donors' samples. Sequenced material: tumor-adjacent breast tissue.

CDR3 loop: CASSPGDTQYF. The CDR3 DNA reads as TGTGCCAGCAGCCCCGGGGATACGCAGTATTTT. This sequence joins TRBV27 and TRBJ2-3, with no clear D. The CDR3 spans 11 residues. Trimming took 6 bases from V and 6 from J, leaving 7 bases between them. CDR1 is MNHEY and CDR2 is SMNVEV in the germline V gene (reference sequence).